This entry lists 2 T cell receptor beta chains sequenced from one sample in a study of vaccination and CD4 T cells after COVID-19. The Oncomine TCR Beta short-read assay generated sequence data from the DNA of cultured CD4+ T cells. TCRdb reanalysed the PCR reads using MiXCR and keeps one entry per CDR3 protein. Found here are approximately 13,000 distinct CDR3 sequences, around 42% of them singletons; the top ten hold less than 25%. The antigens for these receptors are not known. The treatment is: approximately 11-day PBMC culture with coronavirus spike peptide pools or control peptides (ViraFEST assay). The sample was CD4+ T cells from blood, cultured in vitro, taken before SARS-CoV-2 vaccination. These receptors were collected from a human donor who had recovered from COVID-19.

This chain links TRBV19 with TRBJ2-7, with TRBD2 as a possible D gene (6 bases). CDR3 size: 14 residues. Trimming pared 3 bases from V and 6 bases from J, leaving 15 bases between. Germline lookup yields CDR1 LNHDA and CDR2 SQIVND (reference sequence). The CDR3, as DNA: TGTGCCAGTAGTATTGGAGACAAGGAGGGCGAGCAGTACTTC. Its protein product is CASSIGDKEGEQYF.

The chain combines TRBV6-1 with TRBJ1-1; 9 bases agree with TRBD1. V lost 2 bases, J lost 6 bases, and 7 bases stayed unmatched. The CDR3 spans 15 residues. Germline V CDR1 and CDR2: MNHNS, SASEGT. The CDR3 spells CASSEPGQGSPEAFF. CDR3 coding DNA: TGTGCCAGCAGTGAACCGGGACAGGGAAGTCCTGAAGCTTTCTTT.